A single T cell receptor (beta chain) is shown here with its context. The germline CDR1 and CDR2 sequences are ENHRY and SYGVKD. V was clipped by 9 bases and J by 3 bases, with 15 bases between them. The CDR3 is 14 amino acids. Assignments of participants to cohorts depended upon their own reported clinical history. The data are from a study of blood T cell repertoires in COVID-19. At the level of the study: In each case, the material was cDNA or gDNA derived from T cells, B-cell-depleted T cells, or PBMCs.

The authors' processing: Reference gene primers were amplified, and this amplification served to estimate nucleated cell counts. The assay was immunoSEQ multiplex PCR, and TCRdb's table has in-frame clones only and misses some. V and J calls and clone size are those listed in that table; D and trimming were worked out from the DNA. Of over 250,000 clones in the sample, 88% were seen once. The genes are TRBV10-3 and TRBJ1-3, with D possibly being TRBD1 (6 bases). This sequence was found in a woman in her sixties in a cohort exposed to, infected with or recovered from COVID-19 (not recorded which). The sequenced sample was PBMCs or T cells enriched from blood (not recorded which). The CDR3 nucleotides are TGTGCCATTGCCAGGGGTGAGGGTGGAAACACCATATATTTT. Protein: CAIARGEGGNTIYF.